The next 3 T cell receptor beta chains were all read from a single sample in a study of CD8+CD57+ T cells in acquired aplastic anemia. The template for TCR beta VDJ and CDR3 sequence profiling was genomic DNA. TCRdb itself ran the reads through MiXCR, one entry per CDR3 protein. The table shows 74,000 or so distinct CDR3 sequences, with approximately 54% occurring only once. Sequencing was done on a sample of sorted CD4+, CD8+, or CD8+CD57+ T cells (not recorded which) from PBMCs. These receptors came from a human donor in good health, serving as a control.

The chain links TRBV2 to TRBJ1-1; 7 bases line up with TRBD1. This CDR3 has 12 residues. The V and J ends lost 4 bases and 10 bases, in that order; junction bases with no gene match: 6. CDR1 and CDR2 from the germline V gene are SNHLY and FYNNEI. CDR3 nucleotides: TGTGCCAGCAGTGTGGGACAGCCGGGAGCTTTCTTT. This gives the protein CASSVGQPGAFF.

This chain uses TRBV29-1 with TRBJ2-7, with TRBD2 matching 9 bases. Germline V gene lookup returns CDR1 SQVTM and CDR2 ANQGSEA. J lost 2 bases, V lost 6 bases, and 8 bases had no gene match. This CDR3 spans 14 amino acids. The CDR3 DNA is TGCAGCGTCCCCCGCGGGAGGGGAACCTACGAGCAGTACTTC. Protein sequence: CSVPRGRGTYEQYF.

The chain couples TRBV11-2 to TRBJ2-1; a weak D match, TRBD2 (5 bases). The V and J ends lost 2 bases and 5 bases respectively, with 13 bases between them. This CDR3 is built from 15 residues. Germline values: CDR1 SGHAT, CDR2 FQNNGV. The CDR3 nucleotides are TGTGCCAGCAGCTTAAGCCGAGGGAGCCACAATGAGCAGTTCTTC. This sequence encodes CASSLSRGSHNEQFF.